This TCR beta chain was found in a study of cytomegalovirus exposure and HLA in healthy donors. PCR used 60 Vbeta primers and 13 Jbeta primers. This table comes from immunoSEQ multiplex PCR, and its TCRdb copy is limited to in-frame clones, with some not included. The repertoire holds approximately 70,000 clones, with roughly 78% as singletons. The CDR3 has 15 amino acids. Per germline, CDR1 SGHDN and CDR2 FVKESK. Trimming stripped 4 bases from V and 1 base from J, with 14 bases between. The receptor's source is a man aged 40-49 years in good health and CMV-seronegative. The chain links TRBV14 to TRBJ2-7; no reliable D call. Input material: PBMCs. The CDR3 region is CASSPWRDSSYEQYF. As DNA, the CDR3 is TGTGCCAGCAGCCCGTGGAGAGACTCTTCCTACGAGCAGTACTTC.